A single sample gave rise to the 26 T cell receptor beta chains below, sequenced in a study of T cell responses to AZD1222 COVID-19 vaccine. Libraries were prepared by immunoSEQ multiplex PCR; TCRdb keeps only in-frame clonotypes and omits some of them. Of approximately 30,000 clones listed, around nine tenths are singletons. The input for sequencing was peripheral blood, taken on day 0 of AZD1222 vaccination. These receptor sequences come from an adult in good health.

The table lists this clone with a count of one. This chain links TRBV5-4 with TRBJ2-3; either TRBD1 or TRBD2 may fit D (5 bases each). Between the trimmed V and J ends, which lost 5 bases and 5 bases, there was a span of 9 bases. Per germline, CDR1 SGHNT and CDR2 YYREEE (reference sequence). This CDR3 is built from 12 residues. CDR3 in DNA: TGTGCCAGCAGTGAGGGGTTAGATACGCAGTATTTT. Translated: CASSEGLDTQYF.

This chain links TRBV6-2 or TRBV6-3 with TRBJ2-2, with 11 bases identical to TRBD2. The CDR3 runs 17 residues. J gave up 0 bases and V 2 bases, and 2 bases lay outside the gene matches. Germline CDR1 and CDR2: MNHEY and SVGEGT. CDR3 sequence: CASSYVAGGPNTGELFF. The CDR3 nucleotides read TGTGCCAGCAGTTACGTAGCGGGGGGGCCGAACACCGGGGAGCTGTTTTTT.

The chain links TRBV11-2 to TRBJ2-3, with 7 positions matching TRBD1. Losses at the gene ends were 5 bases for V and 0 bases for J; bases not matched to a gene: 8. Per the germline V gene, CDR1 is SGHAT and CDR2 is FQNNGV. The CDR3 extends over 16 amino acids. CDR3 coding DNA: TGTGCCAGCAGCCTCCGACAGGGCCTGAGCACAGATACGCAGTATTTT. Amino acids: CASSLRQGLSTDTQYF.

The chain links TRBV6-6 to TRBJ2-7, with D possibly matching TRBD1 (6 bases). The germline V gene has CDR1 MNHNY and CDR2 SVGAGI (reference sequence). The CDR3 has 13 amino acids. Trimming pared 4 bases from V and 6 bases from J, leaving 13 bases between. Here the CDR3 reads CASSSRVGGEQYF. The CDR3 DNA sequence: TGTGCCAGCAGTTCCCGGGTAGGGGGCGAGCAGTACTTC.

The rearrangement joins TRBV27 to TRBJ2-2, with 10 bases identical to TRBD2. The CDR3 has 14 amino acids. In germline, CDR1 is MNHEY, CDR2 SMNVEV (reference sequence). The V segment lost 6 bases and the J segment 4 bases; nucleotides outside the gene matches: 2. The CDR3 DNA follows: TGTGCCAGCAGATTAGCGGGAGGCACCGGGGAGCTGTTTTTT. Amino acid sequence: CASRLAGGTGELFF.

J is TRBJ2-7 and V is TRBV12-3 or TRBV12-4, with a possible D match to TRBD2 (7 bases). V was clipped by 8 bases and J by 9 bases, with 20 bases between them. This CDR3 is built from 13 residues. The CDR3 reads CASAPGGQLVQYF. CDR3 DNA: TGTGCCAGCGCCCCGGGGGGCCAGCTCGTGCAGTACTTC.

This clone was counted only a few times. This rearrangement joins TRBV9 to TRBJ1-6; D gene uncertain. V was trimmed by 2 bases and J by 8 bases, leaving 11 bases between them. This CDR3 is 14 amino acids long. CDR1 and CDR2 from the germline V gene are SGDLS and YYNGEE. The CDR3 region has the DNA TGTGCCAGCAGCGTGGGGTCGGCATATTCACCCCTCCACTTT. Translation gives CASSVGSAYSPLHF. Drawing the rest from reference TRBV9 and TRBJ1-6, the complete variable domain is DSGVTQTPKHLITATGQRVTLRCSPRSGDLSVYWYQQSLDQGLQFLIQYYNGEERAKGNILERFSAQQFPDLHSELNLSSLELGDSALYFCASSVGSAYSPLHFGNGTRLTVT.

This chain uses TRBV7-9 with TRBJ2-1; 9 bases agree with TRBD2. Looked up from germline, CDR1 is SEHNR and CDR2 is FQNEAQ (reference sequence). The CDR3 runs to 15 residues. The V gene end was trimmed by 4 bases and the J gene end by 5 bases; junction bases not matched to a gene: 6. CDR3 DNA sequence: TGTGCCAGCAGCTCGGGACTAGCCCCCCACAATGAGCAGTTCTTC. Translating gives CASSSGLAPHNEQFF.

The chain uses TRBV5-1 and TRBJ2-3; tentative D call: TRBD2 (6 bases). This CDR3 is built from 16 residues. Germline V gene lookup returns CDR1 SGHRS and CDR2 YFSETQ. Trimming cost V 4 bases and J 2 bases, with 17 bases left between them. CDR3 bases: TGCGCCAGCAGCACCCCCGCGGGGTCCAACACAGATACGCAGTATTTT. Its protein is CASSTPAGSNTDTQYF. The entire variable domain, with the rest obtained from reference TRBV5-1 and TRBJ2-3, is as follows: KAGVTQTPRYLIKTRGQQVTLSCSPISGHRSVSWYQQTPGQGLQFLFEYFSETQRNKGNFPGRFSGRQFSNSRSEMNVSTLELGDSALYLCASSTPAGSNTDTQYFGPGTRLTVL.

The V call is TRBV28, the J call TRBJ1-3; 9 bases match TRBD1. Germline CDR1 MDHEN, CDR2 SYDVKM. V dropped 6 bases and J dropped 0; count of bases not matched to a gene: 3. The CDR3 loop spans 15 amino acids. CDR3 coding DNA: TGTGCCAGCAGGGGGACAGGGAACTCTGGAAACACCATATATTTT. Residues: CASRGTGNSGNTIYF.

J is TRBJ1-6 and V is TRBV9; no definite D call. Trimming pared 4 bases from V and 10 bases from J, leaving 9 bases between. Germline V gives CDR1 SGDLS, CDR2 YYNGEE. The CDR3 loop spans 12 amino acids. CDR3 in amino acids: CASSPAESPLHF. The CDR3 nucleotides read TGTGCCAGCAGCCCGGCCGAATCACCCCTCCACTTT.

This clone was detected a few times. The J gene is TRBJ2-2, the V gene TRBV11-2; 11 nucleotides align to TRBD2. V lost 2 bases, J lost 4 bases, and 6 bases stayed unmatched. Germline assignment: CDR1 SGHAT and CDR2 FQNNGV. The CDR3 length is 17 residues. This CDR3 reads CASSLPLAGGPTGELFF. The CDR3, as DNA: TGTGCCAGCAGCTTACCTCTAGCGGGAGGACCCACCGGGGAGCTGTTTTTT.

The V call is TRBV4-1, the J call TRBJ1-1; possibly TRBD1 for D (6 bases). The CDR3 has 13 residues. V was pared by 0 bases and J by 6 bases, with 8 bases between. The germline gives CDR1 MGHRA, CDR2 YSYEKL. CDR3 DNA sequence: TGCGCCAGCAGCCAAGAGGACAGATCTGAAGCTTTCTTT. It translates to CASSQEDRSEAFF.

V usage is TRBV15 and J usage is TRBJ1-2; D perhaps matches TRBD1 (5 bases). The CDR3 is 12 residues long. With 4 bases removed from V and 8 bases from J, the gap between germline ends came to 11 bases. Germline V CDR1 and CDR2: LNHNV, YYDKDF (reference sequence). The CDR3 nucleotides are TGTGCCACCAGCAAGACCGAGGGGGGCTACACCTTC. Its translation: CATSKTEGGYTF.

The CDR3 DNA is TGTGCCACCAGCAGATCGGGACAGGGGGTCTCCTATAATTCACCCCTCCACTTT. This sequence encodes CATSRSGQGVSYNSPLHF. The genes are TRBV15 and TRBJ1-6, with TRBD1 identical over 11 bases. The CDR3 contains 18 residues. J was trimmed by 0 bases and V by 2 bases; bases with no gene match: 3. The germline V gene encodes CDR1 LNHNV and CDR2 YYDKDF (reference sequence).

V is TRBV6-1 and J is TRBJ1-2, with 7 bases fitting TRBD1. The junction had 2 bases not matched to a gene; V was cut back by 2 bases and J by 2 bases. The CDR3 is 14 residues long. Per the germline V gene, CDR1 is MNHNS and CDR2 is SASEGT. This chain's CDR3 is CASSETGVNYGYTF. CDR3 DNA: TGTGCCAGCAGTGAAACAGGGGTGAACTATGGCTACACCTTC.

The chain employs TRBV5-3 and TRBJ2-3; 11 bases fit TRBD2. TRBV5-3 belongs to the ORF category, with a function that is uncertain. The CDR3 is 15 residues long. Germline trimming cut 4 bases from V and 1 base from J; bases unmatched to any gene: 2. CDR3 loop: CARSGGLAGTDTQYF. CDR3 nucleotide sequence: TGTGCCAGAAGCGGGGGACTAGCGGGCACAGATACGCAGTATTTT.

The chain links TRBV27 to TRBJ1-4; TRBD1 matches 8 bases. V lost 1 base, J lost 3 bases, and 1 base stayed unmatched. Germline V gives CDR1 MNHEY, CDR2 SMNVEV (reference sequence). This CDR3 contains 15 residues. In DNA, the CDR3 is TGTGCCAGCAGTTTATTCAGGGGGCCTAATGAAAAACTGTTTTTT. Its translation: CASSLFRGPNEKLFF.

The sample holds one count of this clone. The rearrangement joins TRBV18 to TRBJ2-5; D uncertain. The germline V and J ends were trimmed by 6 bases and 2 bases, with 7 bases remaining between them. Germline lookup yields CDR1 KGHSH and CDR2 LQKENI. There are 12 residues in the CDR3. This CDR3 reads CASSSDQETQYF. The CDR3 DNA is TGTGCCAGCTCCTCCGATCAAGAGACCCAGTACTTC.

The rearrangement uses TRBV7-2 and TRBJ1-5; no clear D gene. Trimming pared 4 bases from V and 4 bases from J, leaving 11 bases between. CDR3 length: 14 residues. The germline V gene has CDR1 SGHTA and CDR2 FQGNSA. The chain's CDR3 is CASSSDRYNQPQHF. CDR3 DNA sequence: TGTGCCAGCAGCTCGGACCGATATAATCAGCCCCAGCATTTT.

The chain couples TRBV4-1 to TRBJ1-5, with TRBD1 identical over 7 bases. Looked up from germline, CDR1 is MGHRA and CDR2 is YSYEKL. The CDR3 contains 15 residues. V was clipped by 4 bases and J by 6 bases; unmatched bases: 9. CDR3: CASSPADREGQPQHF. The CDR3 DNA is TGCGCCAGCAGCCCGGCTGACAGGGAGGGTCAGCCCCAGCATTTT.

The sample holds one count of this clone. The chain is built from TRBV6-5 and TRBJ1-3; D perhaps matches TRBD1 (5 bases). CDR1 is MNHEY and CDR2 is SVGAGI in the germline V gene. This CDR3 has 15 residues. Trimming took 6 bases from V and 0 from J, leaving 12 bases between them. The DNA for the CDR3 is TGTGCCAGCAGAACACCGGGACCCTCTGGAAACACCATATATTTT. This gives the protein CASRTPGPSGNTIYF.

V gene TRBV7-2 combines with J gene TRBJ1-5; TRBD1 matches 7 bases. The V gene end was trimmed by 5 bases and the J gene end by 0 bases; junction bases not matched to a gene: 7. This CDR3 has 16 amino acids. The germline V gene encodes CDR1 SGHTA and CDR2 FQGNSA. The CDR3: CASSREGAYSNQPQHF. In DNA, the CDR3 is TGTGCCAGCAGCCGCGAGGGGGCGTATAGCAATCAGCCCCAGCATTTT.

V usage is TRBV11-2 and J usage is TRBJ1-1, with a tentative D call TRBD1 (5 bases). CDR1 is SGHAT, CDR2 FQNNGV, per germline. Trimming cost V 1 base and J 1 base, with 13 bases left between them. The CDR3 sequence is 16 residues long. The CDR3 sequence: CASSLALQGGNTEAFF. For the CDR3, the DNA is TGTGCCAGCAGCTTAGCCTTGCAGGGTGGGAACACTGAAGCTTTCTTT.

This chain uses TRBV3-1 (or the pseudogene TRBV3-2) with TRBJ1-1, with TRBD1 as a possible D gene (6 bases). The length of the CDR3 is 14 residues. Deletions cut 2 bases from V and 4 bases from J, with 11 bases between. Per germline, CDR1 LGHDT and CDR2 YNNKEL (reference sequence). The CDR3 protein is CASSQQGLGTEAFF. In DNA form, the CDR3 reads TGTGCCAGCAGCCAACAGGGGTTGGGCACTGAAGCTTTCTTT.

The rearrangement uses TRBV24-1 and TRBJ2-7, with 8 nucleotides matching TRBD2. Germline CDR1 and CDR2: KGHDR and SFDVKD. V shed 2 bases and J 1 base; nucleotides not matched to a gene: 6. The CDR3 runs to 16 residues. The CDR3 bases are TGTGCCACCAGTGATTCGCGCGGGGGGCTTTCCTACGAGCAGTACTTC. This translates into CATSDSRGGLSYEQYF.